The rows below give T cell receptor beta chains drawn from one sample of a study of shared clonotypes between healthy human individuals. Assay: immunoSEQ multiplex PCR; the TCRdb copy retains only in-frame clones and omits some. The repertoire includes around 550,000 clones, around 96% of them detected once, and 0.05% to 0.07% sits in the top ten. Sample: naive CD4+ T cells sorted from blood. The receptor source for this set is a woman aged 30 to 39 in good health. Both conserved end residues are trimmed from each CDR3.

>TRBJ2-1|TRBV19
ASSIRVSYNEQF
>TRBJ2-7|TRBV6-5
ASSYRITYEQY
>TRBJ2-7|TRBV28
ASSLGRTPYEQY
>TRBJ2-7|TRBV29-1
SVGRGSAYEQY
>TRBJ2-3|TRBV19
ASSIGVTTDPLTDTQY
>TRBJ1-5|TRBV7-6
ASSLQENQPQH
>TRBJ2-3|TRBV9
ASSLRQGGITDTQY
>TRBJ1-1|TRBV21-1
ASSRGVAGGIAF
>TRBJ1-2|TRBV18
ASSPGGFNYGYT
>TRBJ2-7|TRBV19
ASSIDREAGGPYEQY
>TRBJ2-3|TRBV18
ASFPSGESTDTQY
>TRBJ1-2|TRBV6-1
ATAPDTAGYT
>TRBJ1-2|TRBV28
ASSSPGRTVNYGYT
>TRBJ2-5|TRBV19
ASSEQGQETQY
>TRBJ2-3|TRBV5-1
ASRESTDTQY
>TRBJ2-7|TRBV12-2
ASRLVLAGNYEQY
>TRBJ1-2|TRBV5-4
ASRGGVERVRDYGYT
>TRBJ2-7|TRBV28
ASSLGATGRSYEQY
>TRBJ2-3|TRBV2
ASSEQGLADTQY
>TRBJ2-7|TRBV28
ASRDSRDSPYEQY
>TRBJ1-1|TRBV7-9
ASSSQEDTEAF
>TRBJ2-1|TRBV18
ASSPRNSGGSYNEQF
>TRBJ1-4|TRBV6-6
ASTPTGLGEKLF
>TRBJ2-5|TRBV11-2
ASSQDFGLALQETQY
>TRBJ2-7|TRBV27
ASRGGTYEQY
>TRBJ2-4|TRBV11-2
ASSYPPGRGGDAKNIQY
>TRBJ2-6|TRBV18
ASSPSPGQGLAGANVLT
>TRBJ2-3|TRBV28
ASSGDGTDTQY
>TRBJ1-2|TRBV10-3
AISERTSEGGYT
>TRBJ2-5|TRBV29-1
SVGSSGSTLGETQY
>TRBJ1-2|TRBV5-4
ASNQFQGVGGYT
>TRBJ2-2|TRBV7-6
ASSLRNSGSKNTGELF
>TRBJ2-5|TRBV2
ASTGQVQETQY
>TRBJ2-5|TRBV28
ASSPKFRGRETQY
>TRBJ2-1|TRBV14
ASSQGSDPRNEQF
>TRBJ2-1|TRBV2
ASRVLAGEQF
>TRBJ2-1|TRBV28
ASSLSRRVRPGPAF
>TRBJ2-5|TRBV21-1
ASSKKGVRVSQETQY
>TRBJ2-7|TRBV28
ASSLEDYEQY
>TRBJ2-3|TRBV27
ASRKQGTDTQY
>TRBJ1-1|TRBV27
ASSTGGIMSTEAF
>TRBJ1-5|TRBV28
ASSHGQYNQPQH
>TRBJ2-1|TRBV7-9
ASSLRGLALNEQF
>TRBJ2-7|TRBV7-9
ASSFAGVVEQY
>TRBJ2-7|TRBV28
ASSAAGRSYEQY
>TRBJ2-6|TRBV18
ASSPNAGANVLT
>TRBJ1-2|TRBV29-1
SVARTGGYT
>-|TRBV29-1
SVGGTGGNEQY
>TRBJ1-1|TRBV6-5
ASSYPPGQEAF
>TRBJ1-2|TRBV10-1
ASSEGTNYGYT
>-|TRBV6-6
ASSVSGRSVEQY
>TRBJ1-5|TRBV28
ASSLVLGQPQH
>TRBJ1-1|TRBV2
ARGGRAEAF
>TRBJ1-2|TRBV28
ASSSGGVLSGGYT
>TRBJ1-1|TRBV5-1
ASSLAPGNTEAF